One sample yielded the 8 T cell receptor beta chains listed below, sequenced in a study of beta chain features in type 1 diabetes. Since all of the isolated RNA was reverse transcribed, expressed TCRB transcripts were what got sequenced. Using immunoSEQ multiplex PCR, the repertoire was profiled, and TCRdb retains in-frame clones only, with some absent. The sample contains 300,000 to 400,000 clones, under 8.5% of which appear only once. Sequencing was done on a sample of central memory CD4+ T cells from blood. The receptors come from a woman aged 18-30 years in good health.

The table lists this clone with a few counts. The CDR3 DNA is TGTGCCAGTAGTATTCCGGGCGGGAGCTCCTACGAGCAGTACTTC. It codes for CASSIPGGSSYEQYF. The chain has TRBV19 and TRBJ2-7; TRBD2 matches 7 bases. After removal of 3 bases from V and 0 bases from J, the junction contained 5 bases not matched to a gene. Looked up from germline, CDR1 is LNHDA and CDR2 is SQIVND (reference sequence). The CDR3 loop spans 15 amino acids.

This clone has at least ten counts. The V call is TRBV2, the J call TRBJ1-5; D unresolved. Trimming cost V 6 bases and J 4 bases, with 10 bases left between them. The CDR3 extends over 13 amino acids. Germline CDR1 is SNHLY and CDR2 is FYNNEI. Here the CDR3 DNA reads TGTGCCAGCAGAAAGGACGGGAATCAGCCCCAGCATTTT. Amino acids: CASRKDGNQPQHF.

In its sample, this clone was seen a few times. A far larger clone is one nucleotide away, so this likely arose from a read error. The same CDR3 arises from other DNA sequences in this sample as well. The V and J genes are TRBV5-4 and TRBJ2-3; 10 bases line up with TRBD1. This CDR3 has 14 residues. Germline CDR1 is SGHNT and CDR2 is YYREEE (reference sequence). CDR3 DNA: TGCGCCAGCAGCCAAGGACAGGGGGCAGATACGCAGTATTTT. Translating gives CASSQGQGADTQYF.

This clone has a handful of counts. A much larger clone is a single base away; this may be a read error. Other DNA sequences of this sample code for an identical CDR3. The rearrangement joins TRBV7-9 to TRBJ2-3; 7 nucleotides align to TRBD1. The CDR3 covers 14 residues. CDR1 and CDR2 (germline): SEHNR, FQNEAQ (reference sequence). The CDR3: CASSQGQGTDTQYF. The CDR3 DNA reads TGCGCCAGCAGCCAAGGACAGGGCACAGATACGCAGTATTTT.

This clone was seen ten or more times. This chain uses TRBV27 with TRBJ2-7; 10 bases line up with TRBD2. The J segment lost 2 bases and the V segment lost 4 bases, leaving 14 bases of the junction unmatched. CDR1 is MNHEY and CDR2 is SMNVEV in the germline V gene (reference sequence). CDR3 length: 18 amino acids. The CDR3 loop is CASSSRRLTSGTPYEQYF. DNA of the CDR3: TGTGCCAGCAGTTCCCGCCGTCTAACTAGCGGGACTCCCTACGAGCAGTACTTC.

The chain couples TRBV5-1 to TRBJ2-5; D is unclear. The J call is doubtful: the DNA matches TRBJ2-7 better. The CDR3 is made up of 14 amino acids. From germline, CDR1 is SGHRS and CDR2 YFSETQ. The CDR3 coding sequence is TGCGCCAGCAGCTTGGACGATACTCCCTACGAGCAGTACTTC. It encodes CASSLDDTPYEQYF.

This chain joins TRBV11-2 and TRBJ1-5; no firm D call. The V gene's germline CDR1 is SGHAT and CDR2 FQNNGV. The V and J ends lost 3 bases and 5 bases respectively, with 8 bases between them. The CDR3 has 13 residues. DNA of the CDR3: TGTGCCAGCAGCTTGCTTAGAGATCAGCCCCAGCATTTT. Translated, it gives CASSLLRDQPQHF.

This clone was observed a handful of times. This chain joins TRBV13 and TRBJ2-1, with a tentative D call TRBD2 (6 bases). Germline loops: CDR1 PRHDT, CDR2 FYEKMQ (reference sequence). V gave up 5 bases and J gave up 8 bases, with 16 bases separating them. The CDR3 extends over 14 amino acids. The DNA for the CDR3 is TGTGCCAGCAGCGATAGCCGGCTAGCGCATGAGCAGTTCTTC. Translation: CASSDSRLAHEQFF. Based on the CDR3 plus reference TRBV13 and TRBJ2-1, the full variable domain is AAGVIQSPRHLIKEKRETATLKCYPIPRHDTVYWYQQGPGQDPQFLISFYEKMQSDKGSIPDRFSAQQFSDYHSELNMSSLELGDSALYFCASSDSRLAHEQFFGPGTRLTVL.